This T cell receptor (beta chain) is drawn from a study of Ad26.COV2.S vaccination and SARS-CoV-2 variants. Notes on the study in general: Vaccinees and placebo recipients showed similar non-spike TCR breadth.

The assay was immunoSEQ multiplex PCR, and TCRdb's table has in-frame clones only and misses some. The table shows roughly 350,000 clones, with 87% occurring only once. The treatment here: 15 to 20 received Ad26.COV2.S at low or high dose, single or two shots; about 5 received placebo; per-sample allocation not given. On day 63 after the first injection, vaccine and placebo recipients gave samples. An Ad26 vector expressing Wuhan-strain SARS-CoV-2 spike constituted the vaccine. Points on this clone: Its cognate antigen is unknown.

Germline V gives CDR1 SGDLS, CDR2 YYNGEE. Germline trimming cut 1 base from V and 0 bases from J; bases unmatched to any gene: 0. This CDR3 has 15 residues. This chain uses TRBV9 with TRBJ2-1; 8 bases line up with TRBD2. The input for sequencing was peripheral blood, taken in a trial of Ad26.COV2.S vaccine versus placebo. The source of this sequence is a person between 18 and 65 years old who received the Ad26.COV2.S COVID-19 vaccine or a placebo. CDR3 loop: CASSVSGGSYNEQFF. The CDR3 nucleotides read TGTGCCAGCAGCGTAAGCGGGGGCTCCTACAATGAGCAGTTCTTC.